This TCR beta chain was captured in a study of T cell repertoires in cytomegalovirus infection (dated by TCRdb to 2018 to 2020). General notes on the study: Donor HLA type was relevant to the analysis, as public TCR beta signatures indicated carriage of CMV infection together with the matching HLA type. General conclusions and limits of the study: In the ex vivo response, HLA-C-restricted CMV-specific TCR beta clonotypes were dominant, and in two of eight donors the single most frequent clonotype came from this HLA-C-restricted group. In both this cohort and an independent cohort of more than 350 donors, the cumulative frequency of public TCR beta family members distinguished carriers of CMV infection plus the relevant HLA type.

As concerns this clonotype: This clone's antigen is unknown. Base qualities are not at hand, and no much larger clone is one base apart.

This sample was sequenced with an Illumina HiSeq 1500. TCRdb reanalyzed the raw reads on its own, using fastp at Q25 for trimming and MiXCR for clone calling, and kept in-frame beta chains. Under each unique CDR3 protein, matching rows form one entry showing the most common genes and DNA. The sample table shows about 490,000 distinct CDR3 sequences, and approximately 11% are seen once. Jointly, the top ten make up roughly 10% of the sample. CDR1 is given as SGHRS and CDR2 as YFSETQ, both from the germline V gene. The V and J ends are trimmed by 0 bases and 6 bases, leaving 13 bases between them. From the cysteine through the phenylalanine, the CDR3 covers 15 amino acids. Of all the DNA, just the CDR3 is kept, 45 bases in frame from base 1.

Sequenced sample: PBMCs. The chain is encoded by TRBV5-1 joined to TRBJ2-1, with the D gene not confidently named. The TCR was taken from a human donor in good health (CMV status not recorded). Some clones in this sample may be carry-over from other donors' samples. In nucleotides, the sequence is TGCGCCAGCAGCTTGGCTCAGGCCCTCGGCAATGAGCAGTTCTTC. Its protein reads: CASSLAQALGNEQFF. Here the CDR3 is joined to the reference TRBV5-1 and TRBJ2-1 genes, and the full variable domain is: KAGVTQTPRYLIKTRGQQVTLSCSPISGHRSVSWYQQTPGQGLQFLFEYFSETQRNKGNFPGRFSGRQFSNSRSEMNVSTLELGDSALYLCASSLAQALGNEQFFGPGTRLTVL.